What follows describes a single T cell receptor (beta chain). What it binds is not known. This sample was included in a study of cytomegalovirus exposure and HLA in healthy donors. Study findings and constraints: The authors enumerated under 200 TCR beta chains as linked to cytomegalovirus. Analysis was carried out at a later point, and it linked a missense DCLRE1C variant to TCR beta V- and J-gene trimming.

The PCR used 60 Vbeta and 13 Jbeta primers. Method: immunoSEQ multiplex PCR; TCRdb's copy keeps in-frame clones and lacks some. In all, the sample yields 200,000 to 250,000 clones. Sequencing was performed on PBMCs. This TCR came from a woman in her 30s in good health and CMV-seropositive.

CDR3 sequence: CASSLAQASYGYTF. In DNA, the CDR3 is TGTGCCAGCAGCTTAGCACAAGCTAGCTATGGCTACACCTTC. V gene TRBV11-2 combines with J gene TRBJ1-2, with D uncertain. Germline values: CDR1 SGHAT, CDR2 FQNNGV. V dropped 1 base and J dropped 4 bases, with 10 bases sitting between them. The CDR3 is 14 residues long.